Sequencing of this T cell receptor (beta chain) was carried out in a study of cytomegalovirus exposure and HLA in healthy donors. In the study overall: The approximately 130 validation repertoires and the roughly 700 first-cohort repertoires shared a platform, a later analysis reported.

Using immunoSEQ multiplex PCR, the repertoire was profiled, and TCRdb retains in-frame clones only, with some absent. The sample consists of more than 85,000 clones, about 88% of them appearing once. Notes on the study in general: Through in vitro validation, three CMV-associated chains were shown to be specific for CMV antigens. In the roughly 120 validation repertoires, a later analysis found that first-cohort TCR clusters tended to co-occur.

In regard to this clone: No antigen is known for it.

The CDR3 consists of 15 residues. The J segment lost 6 bases and the V segment lost 0 bases, leaving 6 bases of the junction unmatched. Per germline, CDR1 SGHRS and CDR2 YFSETQ. Donors came from a validation cohort of 95 to 150 subjects, distinct from the first 666-subject cohort. Sample: PBMCs. The sequence was obtained from a woman younger than 30 in good health and CMV-seronegative. V gene TRBV5-1 combines with J gene TRBJ2-1; 7 bases match TRBD2. CDR3 amino acids: CASSLESSGFNEQFF. The CDR3 region has the DNA TGCGCCAGCAGCTTGGAGTCTAGCGGTTTCAATGAGCAGTTCTTC.